This is a list of T cell receptor beta chains from one sample in a study of blood T cell repertoires in COVID-19. Some clones are missing from TCRdb's copy, which holds only in-frame ones; the method was immunoSEQ multiplex PCR. The table lists approximately 150,000 clones, roughly 87% of them singletons. Sequenced input: peripheral blood. The receptors here all came from a woman aged 45-65 years with acute or convalescent COVID-19. Both conserved end residues are part of each CDR3. D genes are given only for firm matches. The size field is filled for only some rows; it gives once, few, many or a size class.

v_call,j_call,d_call,clone_size,cdr3_aa,cdr3_nt
TRBV7-3,TRBJ1-1,.,.,CASSLRPGGTNTEAFF,TGTGCCAGCAGCCTCCGGCCCGGCGGTACGAACACTGAAGCTTTCTTT
TRBV19,TRBJ1-2,.,.,CASKVTNLNYGYTF,TGTGCCAGTAAAGTCACAAACCTGAACTATGGCTACACCTTC
TRBV3-1/TRBV3-2,TRBJ2-7,.,.,CASSQRPRTTYEQYF,TGTGCCAGCAGCCAACGACCCAGGACTACCTACGAGCAGTACTTC
TRBV15,TRBJ2-7,TRBD2,.,CATSRGTGGPYEQYF,TGTGCCACCAGCAGAGGGACGGGAGGGCCATACGAGCAGTACTTC
TRBV30,TRBJ2-2,.,.,CAWSWGRVSTGELFF,TGTGCCTGGAGTTGGGGGCGAGTTTCGACCGGGGAGCTGTTTTTT
TRBV6-5,TRBJ2-7,TRBD1,.,CASSYSVGQATYEQYF,TGTGCCAGCAGTTACTCGGTTGGACAGGCGACCTACGAGCAGTACTTC
TRBV11-2,TRBJ2-7,.,.,CASSLGGYSSYEQYF,TGTGCCAGCAGCCTTGGGGGGTATAGCTCCTACGAGCAGTACTTC
TRBV19,TRBJ2-3,TRBD2,once,CASSMGGVPDTQYF,TGTGCCAGTAGTATGGGGGGGGTCCCAGATACGCAGTATTTT
TRBV19,TRBJ2-3,TRBD2,.,CASRTPGLAGSTDTQYF,TGTGCCAGTAGGACCCCGGGACTAGCGGGAAGCACAGATACGCAGTATTTT
TRBV3-1/TRBV3-2,TRBJ1-2,TRBD1,few,CASIGGGSGYTF,TGTGCCAGCATCGGAGGGGGCTCTGGCTACACCTTC
TRBV2,TRBJ1-2,.,.,CASSPARYGYTF,TGTGCCAGCTCCCCCGCCCGGTATGGCTACACCTTC
TRBV24-1,TRBJ2-7,TRBD1,.,CATSAGQGTYEQYF,TGTGCCACCAGTGCAGGACAGGGGACCTACGAGCAGTACTTC
TRBV7-9,TRBJ2-1,TRBD2,once,CASSPRGGSVYNEQFF,TGTGCCAGCAGCCCGAGGGGCGGGAGTGTCTACAATGAGCAGTTCTTC
TRBV11-2,TRBJ2-1,.,.,CASRSPRGSSYNEQFF,TGTGCCAGCCGTTCCCCGCGGGGAAGCTCCTACAATGAGCAGTTCTTC
TRBV3-1/TRBV3-2,TRBJ1-2,.,.,CASSQGNRGYGYTF,TGTGCCAGCAGCCAAGGTAACCGGGGCTATGGCTACACCTTC
TRBV3-1/TRBV3-2,TRBJ2-7,TRBD2,.,CASSPLGTSGTYEQYF,TGTGCCAGCAGCCCGCTGGGGACTAGCGGGACCTACGAGCAGTACTTC
TRBV19,TRBJ1-2,.,.,CASSYYRVYGYTF,TGTGCCAGTAGTTACTACCGAGTCTATGGCTACACCTTC
TRBV3-1/TRBV3-2,TRBJ2-1,TRBD2,.,CASSQPGLAGRGRADNEQFF,TGTGCCAGCAGCCAACCGGGACTAGCGGGGCGAGGGAGAGCGGACAATGAGCAGTTCTTC
TRBV9,TRBJ2-1,TRBD1,.,CASSPPTGQGYNEQFF,TGTGCCAGCAGCCCCCCGACGGGACAGGGGTACAATGAGCAGTTCTTC
TRBV27,TRBJ2-7,TRBD1,.,CASSLIGTGGYEQYF,TGTGCCAGCAGTTTAATCGGGACAGGGGGCTACGAGCAGTACTTC
TRBV18,TRBJ1-2,TRBD1,.,CASSPDRGTDYGYTF,TGTGCCAGCTCTCCGGACAGGGGAACAGACTATGGCTACACCTTC
TRBV30,TRBJ1-2,.,.,CASDRGTSNYGYTF,TGTGCTTCGGACCGGGGGACTAGCAACTATGGCTACACCTTC
TRBV7-2,TRBJ2-3,TRBD2,.,CASSFGLASDTQYF,TGTGCCAGCAGCTTTGGACTAGCCTCAGATACGCAGTATTTT
TRBV6-5,TRBJ2-7,.,.,CASSYQGISSYEQYF,TGTGCCAGCAGTTACCAGGGAATAAGCTCCTACGAGCAGTACTTC
TRBV6-5,TRBJ1-2,.,.,CASRRTENYGYTF,TGTGCCAGCAGGCGGACAGAGAACTATGGCTACACCTTC
TRBV13,TRBJ2-5,.,.,CASSLGAQETQYF,TGTGCCAGCAGCTTAGGGGCTCAAGAGACCCAGTACTTC
TRBV5-5,TRBJ1-2,TRBD1,.,CASSLASGQGGGGYTF,TGTGCCAGCAGCTTGGCATCGGGACAGGGTGGAGGGGGCTACACCTTC
TRBV29-1,TRBJ2-7,.,.,CSVITGYEQYF,TGCAGCGTTATTACAGGGTACGAGCAGTACTTC
TRBV19,TRBJ2-3,.,.,CASSGERYTQYF,TGTGCCAGTAGTGGAGAGCGATATACGCAGTATTTT
TRBV27,TRBJ2-7,TRBD2,.,CASRGLAGVYEQYF,TGTGCCAGCCGGGGACTAGCGGGTGTCTACGAGCAGTACTTC
TRBV4-1,TRBJ1-5,.,.,CASSLVSAEYQPQHF,TGCGCCAGCTCTCTGGTTTCGGCGGAGTATCAGCCCCAGCATTTT
TRBV19,TRBJ2-5,TRBD2,.,CASSIASGRLETQYF,TGTGCCAGTAGTATTGCTAGCGGGAGACTTGAGACCCAGTACTTC
TRBV12-5,TRBJ2-4,TRBD1,.,CASGLDEWDSAIQYF,TGTGCTAGTGGTTTGGACGAGTGGGACAGCGCCATTCAGTACTTC
TRBV3-1/TRBV3-2,TRBJ1-6,.,.,CASSQPGVASPLHF,TGTGCCAGCAGCCAACCAGGGGTAGCTTCACCCCTCCACTTT
TRBV6-5,TRBJ2-5,.,.,CASRLRGLETQYF,TGTGCCAGCAGGCTTAGAGGGTTGGAGACCCAGTACTTC
TRBV10-1,TRBJ1-2,TRBD1,.,CASSRDREDGYTF,TGCGCCAGCAGTCGGGACAGGGAGGATGGCTACACCTTC
TRBV7-3,TRBJ1-6,TRBD1,.,CASSLSTGGGSPLHF,TGTGCCAGCAGCTTAAGTACAGGGGGCGGTTCACCCCTCCACTTT
TRBV5-4,TRBJ2-1,TRBD2,.,CASSMGLANNEQFF,TGTGCCAGCAGCATGGGACTAGCCAACAATGAGCAGTTCTTC
TRBV5-4,TRBJ2-1,TRBD1,.,CASSVDRGSDEQFF,TGTGCCAGCAGCGTGGACAGGGGGTCGGATGAGCAGTTCTTC
TRBV19,TRBJ1-5,.,once,CASSIALTGNNQPQHF,TGTGCCAGTAGTATAGCCCTAACAGGGAATAATCAGCCCCAGCATTTT
TRBV6-1,TRBJ1-1,.,.,CASSEARRTEAFF,TGTGCCAGCAGTGAGGCCCGGAGAACTGAAGCTTTCTTT
TRBV2,TRBJ1-2,.,.,CASSQQVNYGYTF,TGTGCCAGCAGTCAACAGGTTAACTATGGCTACACCTTC
TRBV28,TRBJ1-1,.,.,CASSLTENGRKAFF,TGTGCCAGCAGTTTGACGGAGAACGGGAGGAAAGCTTTCTTT
TRBV7-9,TRBJ1-1,.,few,CASSRSRRYTEAFF,TGTGCCAGCAGCCGATCTAGGAGGTACACTGAAGCTTTCTTT
TRBV5-1,TRBJ2-2,.,.,CASNPSGVGELFF,TGCGCCAGCAACCCTTCGGGAGTCGGGGAGCTGTTTTTT
TRBV9,TRBJ1-1,TRBD1,.,CASSARTGSGNTEAFF,TGTGCCAGCAGCGCCCGGACAGGGAGTGGGAACACTGAAGCTTTCTTT
TRBV11-1,TRBJ1-2,.,.,CASSPTQSNYGYTF,TGTGCCAGCTCGCCAACACAGTCTAACTATGGCTACACCTTC
TRBV6-5,TRBJ1-2,TRBD1,.,CASSKTGSSRYGYTF,TGTGCCAGCAGCAAGACAGGGTCCAGTAGATATGGCTACACCTTC